Listed below are T cell receptor beta chains from one sample, sequenced in a study of blood T cell repertoires in COVID-19. Assay used: immunoSEQ multiplex PCR; TCRdb lists only in-frame clones, some missing. The repertoire consists of 150,000 to 200,000 clones, with 80% to 90% occurring once and the leading ten covering about 11%. The sequencing input was peripheral blood. These receptor sequences come from a middle-aged woman with COVID-19, enrolled during active disease. CDR3s include the opening cysteine and the closing phenylalanine or tryptophan. Each record gives: V gene, J gene, CDR3 protein.

TRBV7-6	TRBJ1-3	CASSPNTRGLGNTIYF
TRBV30	TRBJ1-2	CAWSGGWDRGEGGYTF
TRBV6-2/TRBV6-3	TRBJ1-1	CASSPRLLNTEAFF
TRBV4-2	TRBJ2-1	CASSQAARGHEQFF
TRBV30	TRBJ2-3	CAWSLDGGTDTQYF
TRBV19	TRBJ1-3	CASSIEATGNTIYF
TRBV5-1	TRBJ2-7	CASSPRQGGFDEQYF
TRBV27	TRBJ2-7	CASSFSGSYEQYF
TRBV21-1	TRBJ2-4	CASSPPKGRETKNIQYF
TRBV4-2	TRBJ2-2	CASSQDRSGSVNGELFF
TRBV28	TRBJ1-1	CASMEPLQTEFF
TRBV10-3	TRBJ2-1	CAISGRASGLHNEQFF
TRBV5-1	TRBJ1-4	CASSLGTATNEKLFF
TRBV3-1/TRBV3-2	TRBJ1-4	CASSHPTGEAEKLFF
TRBV7-8	TRBJ2-5	CASSTRDRGQETQYF
TRBV5-1	TRBJ2-6	CASGRGDSGANVLTF
TRBV28	TRBJ2-1	CASSPRLAVYNEQFF
TRBV9	TRBJ1-4	CASSRGQEEEKLFF
TRBV5-1	TRBJ2-2	CASSTGTIGTGELFF
TRBV2	TRBJ2-5	CASRIGLAGETQYF